The rows below give T cell receptor beta chains drawn from one sample of a study of shared clonotypes between healthy human individuals. Method: immunoSEQ multiplex PCR; TCRdb's copy keeps in-frame clones and lacks some. The sample holds 2 million to 2.5 million clones, roughly 93% seen once. Sequenced: naive CD4+ T cells from PBMCs. These receptors were taken from a man younger than 35 in good health. Some clones in this sample may be carry-over from other donors' samples. Each CDR3 is given with its conserved first and last residue. The D gene is left open where the match is weak.

d_gene | v_gene | CDR3aa
. | TRBV10-1 | CASSGEYNEQFF
. | TRBV6-5 | CASCVGGGRSYGYTF
. | TRBV7-2 | CASSLYRRSQETQYF
TRBD1 | TRBV27 | CASSPGQGVGGNTEAFF
. | TRBV29-1 | CSVEFRARGDYEQYF
. | TRBV7-3 | CATTNQGKINTEAFF
. | TRBV29-1 | CSVRKLDGTEAFF
. | TRBV19 | CASSIRERDGGIQYF
TRBD1 | TRBV15 | CATSRDRGPDTQYF
TRBD2 | TRBV6-5 | CASSLSSGGSLYEQYF
. | TRBV7-9 | CASSLNGREAFF
. | TRBV5-4 | CASSLPATGQTYEQYF
. | TRBV6-5 | CASSLLGGNQPQHF